The 18 T cell receptor beta chains given below trace back to one sample, sequenced in a study of somatic mutations in cytotoxic T cells in rheumatoid arthritis. Only in-frame clones appear in the TCRdb table, and some are missing; sequencing was by immunoSEQ multiplex PCR. The data show some 6,700 clones, about 72% seen once. Source: CD8+ T cells sorted from blood, taken at a follow-up visit. The source of these receptors is an older woman with rheumatoid arthritis.

The chain links TRBV9 to TRBJ2-4; perhaps TRBD1 as D (6 bases). The CDR3 contains 15 residues. V was pared by 5 bases and J by 7 bases, with 19 bases between. Germline V lookup: CDR1 SGDLS, CDR2 YYNGEE. The DNA for the CDR3 is TGTGCCAGCAGTGCTACCGGGACATACCCTAACATTCAGTACTTC. This codes for CASSATGTYPNIQYF.

V is TRBV4-1 and J is TRBJ2-1; D is perhaps TRBD2 (6 bases). The CDR3 is 17 amino acids. CDR1 and CDR2 from the germline V gene are MGHRA and YSYEKL. Trimming cost V 1 base and J 1 base, with 14 bases left between them. The CDR3 spells CASSQADRESSYNEQFF. CDR3 nucleotides: TGCGCCAGCAGCCAAGCGGATCGGGAGAGTTCCTACAATGAGCAGTTCTTC.

J is TRBJ2-5 and V is TRBV9; a possible D gene is TRBD1 (6 bases). Germline V gene sequence: CDR1 SGDLS, CDR2 YYNGEE. Trimming took off 3 bases at V and 5 bases at J, with 20 bases between the two ends. The CDR3 spans 16 residues. CDR3 region: CASSAGDITQGETQYF. The CDR3 DNA reads TGTGCCAGCAGCGCAGGGGACATCACCCAAGGGGAGACCCAGTACTTC.

J is TRBJ2-1 and V is TRBV6-4; the match to TRBD2 covers 13 bases. This CDR3 spans 17 amino acids. The V gene end was trimmed by 0 bases and the J gene end by 7 bases; junction bases not matched to a gene: 6. Germline CDR1 is MRHNA and CDR2 is SNTAGT. The DNA for the CDR3 is TGTGCCAGCAGTGACTCCACTAGCGGGGGGGGCAGAAATGAGCAGTTCTTC. As protein: CASSDSTSGGGRNEQFF.

This clone was found a few times. The V and J genes are TRBV4-1 and TRBJ2-1; maybe TRBD2 (6 bases). Trimming pared 3 bases from V and 15 bases from J, leaving 18 bases between. Germline CDR1 reads MGHRA; CDR2 reads YSYEKL. The CDR3 sequence is 13 residues long. The CDR3 loop is CASSQGSGGGRFF. The CDR3 DNA follows: TGCGCCAGCAGCCAGGGGTCCGGGGGTGGTCGGTTCTTC.

This clone was detected only once. The V call is TRBV10-2, the J call TRBJ2-5; 8 bases are a match to TRBD1. Germline CDR1 reads WSHSY; CDR2 reads SAAADI. The V gene end was trimmed by 10 bases and the J gene end by 5 bases; junction bases not matched to a gene: 9. The CDR3 contains 13 residues. The CDR3 region is CATDQGAPETQYF. In nucleotides, the CDR3 is TGCGCCACCGACCAGGGGGCGCCGGAGACCCAGTACTTC.

V usage is TRBV19 and J usage is TRBJ2-6; D tentatively fits TRBD1 or TRBD2 (5 bases each). CDR3 size: 15 residues. The germline V and J ends were trimmed by 5 bases and 3 bases, with 11 bases remaining between them. Per germline, CDR1 LNHDA and CDR2 SQIVND (reference sequence). DNA of the CDR3: TGTGCCAGTAGTGAGGGGTTTTTTGGGGCCAACGTCCTGACTTTC. Protein sequence: CASSEGFFGANVLTF.

The V gene is TRBV27, the J gene TRBJ2-6; possibly TRBD2 for D (5 bases). The germline gives CDR1 MNHEY, CDR2 SMNVEV (reference sequence). Trimming took 7 bases from V and 4 from J, leaving 11 bases between them. The CDR3 has 14 amino acids. CDR3 in DNA: TGTGCCAGCACCGAGGGATTGGGGGCCAACGTCCTGACTTTC. Translation gives CASTEGLGANVLTF.

This chain connects TRBV28 to TRBJ1-5, with D uncertain. This CDR3 has 13 amino acids. V dropped 3 bases and J dropped 4 bases, with 7 bases sitting between them. Germline V gene sequence: CDR1 MDHEN, CDR2 SYDVKM. In DNA form, the CDR3 reads TGTGCCAGCAGTTTTAGGACGAATCAGCCCCAGCATTTT. Amino acid sequence: CASSFRTNQPQHF.

V gene TRBV27 combines with J gene TRBJ2-7; D gene unclear. CDR3 length: 13 amino acids. Germline loops: CDR1 MNHEY, CDR2 SMNVEV (reference sequence). V was trimmed by 0 bases and J by 5 bases, leaving 8 bases between them. The CDR3 DNA follows: TGTGCCAGCAGTTTATCCTGGATCCACGAGCAGTACTTC. This codes for CASSLSWIHEQYF.

The V call is TRBV29-1, the J call TRBJ1-2, with D hard to call. CDR3 length: 14 amino acids. The V and J ends lost 0 bases and 6 bases respectively, with 14 bases between them. Germline CDR1 and CDR2: SQVTM and ANQGSEA. The CDR3 DNA sequence: TGCAGCGTTGAAGATCTTAACGGGAGCGATGGCTACACCTTC. It specifies CSVEDLNGSDGYTF.

The J gene is TRBJ2-7, the V gene TRBV2, with 7 bases identical to TRBD1. The J segment lost 7 bases and the V segment lost 6 bases, leaving 9 bases of the junction unmatched. Germline V gene data show CDR1 as SNHLY and CDR2 as FYNNEI. The CDR3 runs 13 residues. CDR3 nucleotide sequence: TGTGCCAGCAGAGGACAGGTCCGCTGGGAGCAGTACTTC. Its translation: CASRGQVRWEQYF.

The chain has TRBV28 and TRBJ1-6; D is undetermined. V was trimmed by 6 bases and J by 0 bases, leaving 6 bases between them. This CDR3 spans 14 amino acids. From germline, CDR1 is MDHEN and CDR2 SYDVKM. The CDR3 loop reads CASSLSSYNSPLHF. The CDR3 nucleotides are TGTGCCAGCAGCCTTAGCTCCTATAATTCACCCCTCCACTTT.

J is TRBJ2-1 and V is TRBV10-2, with 7 bases matching TRBD2. CDR3 length: 16 amino acids. V was pared by 4 bases and J by 0 bases, with 6 bases of the junction left unmatched. Per germline, CDR1 WSHSY and CDR2 SAAADI. Written as DNA, the CDR3 is TGCGCCAGCAGTGTCACCGGGACTAACTCCTACAATGAGCAGTTCTTC. It encodes CASSVTGTNSYNEQFF.

The rearrangement links TRBV6-6 to TRBJ2-1; maybe TRBD2 (5 bases). The CDR3 covers 12 residues. CDR1 is MNHNY and CDR2 is SVGAGI in the germline V gene (reference sequence). V was pared by 6 bases and J by 10 bases, with 13 bases between. CDR3 DNA: TGTGCCAGCAGCCCGCTAGCACGCGAGCAGTTCTTC. Translation gives CASSPLAREQFF.

The rearrangement joins TRBV7-9 to TRBJ2-1; perhaps TRBD2 as D (6 bases). Germline V gives CDR1 SEHNR, CDR2 FQNEAQ (reference sequence). The CDR3 loop spans 12 amino acids. The V gene lost 5 bases and the J gene lost 10 bases, with 12 bases spanning the gap. In DNA form, the CDR3 reads TGTGCCAGCAGCCTCGAGCGGGCCGAGCAGTTCTTC. Residues: CASSLERAEQFF.

The genes are TRBV28 and TRBJ2-2; 9 bases are a match to TRBD1. Germline assignment: CDR1 MDHEN and CDR2 SYDVKM. With 0 bases clipped from V and 5 bases from J, the junction kept 1 base outside the gene matches. CDR3 length: 15 amino acids. The CDR3 DNA reads as TGTGCCAGCAGTTTATGGGGACAGGGAACCGGGGAGCTGTTTTTT. Encoded protein: CASSLWGQGTGELFF.

This clone was detected only once. The genes are TRBV9 and TRBJ2-5, with 12 positions matching TRBD1. Germline CDR1 reads SGDLS; CDR2 reads YYNGEE. The CDR3 is made up of 15 amino acids. V trimming: 5 bases; J trimming: 6 bases; junction bases outside the gene matches: 8. The CDR3 DNA reads as TGTGCCAGCAGTTCGGGACAGGGGGCGCTGAAGACCCAGTACTTC. Protein: CASSSGQGALKTQYF.